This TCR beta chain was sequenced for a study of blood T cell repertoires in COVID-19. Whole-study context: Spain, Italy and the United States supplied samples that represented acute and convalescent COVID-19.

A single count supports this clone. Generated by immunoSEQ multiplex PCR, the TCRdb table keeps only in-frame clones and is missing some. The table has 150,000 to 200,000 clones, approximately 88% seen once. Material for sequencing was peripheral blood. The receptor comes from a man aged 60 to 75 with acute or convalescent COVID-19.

The CDR3 spells CSVSVRDRSLLNYGYTF. The CDR3 DNA reads as TGCAGCGTTAGCGTCCGGGACAGATCTTTACTTAACTATGGCTACACCTTC. This chain joins TRBV29-1 and TRBJ1-2; 7 bases line up with TRBD1. Per the germline V gene, CDR1 is SQVTM and CDR2 is ANQGSEA. V shed 5 bases, J shed 1 base, and the junction held 16 bases outside the gene matches. CDR3 length: 17 residues.